The present T cell receptor (beta chain) was sequenced within a study of spatial heterogeneity in lung cancer. Study at large: The follow-up PBMC samples were sequenced whenever they were available. The median time to follow-up was two to three years after resection. More than eight raw reads, on average, carried each unique TCR and UMI combination.

Indicated time point: blood at routine non-recurrence follow-up after resection. TCRs were sequenced from unsorted whole RNA of tumor, nontumor lung or PBMC. Germline CDR1 SGHRS, CDR2 YFSETQ. Trimming shortened V by 0 bases and J by 2 bases, and 5 bases separated the two germline ends. This CDR3 contains 13 residues. Every molecule of TCR cDNA had its own unique molecular identifier. TCRdb reanalysed the 5' RACE reads using MiXCR and keeps one entry per CDR3 protein. The sample has 110,000 or so distinct CDR3 sequences, less than 14% seen once; the top ten hold approximately 24%. This clonotype has just a few counts.

This TCR came from a female donor with early-stage non-small cell lung cancer. Specimen: PBMCs, collected at follow-up. V is TRBV5-1 and J is TRBJ2-5; unclear D gene. Here the CDR3 reads CASSLGPQETQYF. In nucleotides, the CDR3 is TGCGCCAGCAGCTTGGGACCACAAGAGACCCAGTACTTC.